This T cell receptor beta chain was sequenced during a study of CD8+ T cells in alopecia areata. The treatment was: oral pan-JAK inhibitor, 5-10 mg twice daily. V gave up 4 bases and J gave up 0 bases; unmatched junction bases: 2. The germline V gene has CDR1 SGHDT and CDR2 YYEEEE. This CDR3 is 15 amino acids long. Sequencing templates came from extracted RNA that was reverse transcribed into cDNA. Produced via immunoSEQ multiplex PCR; TCRdb's table is partial and in-frame only. The sample records 180,000 or so clones, roughly half being singletons. There are a few counts of this clone. V gene TRBV5-6 combines with J gene TRBJ1-4; 8 nucleotides line up with TRBD1. This TCR was sampled from a human donor with alopecia areata. The specimen comprised CD8+ T cells sorted from blood, sampled around week 52, from a patient treated with tofacitinib. CDR3 bases: TGTGCCAGCAGCGGGACAGGCGCAACTAATGAAAAACTGTTTTTT. It encodes CASSGTGATNEKLFF.